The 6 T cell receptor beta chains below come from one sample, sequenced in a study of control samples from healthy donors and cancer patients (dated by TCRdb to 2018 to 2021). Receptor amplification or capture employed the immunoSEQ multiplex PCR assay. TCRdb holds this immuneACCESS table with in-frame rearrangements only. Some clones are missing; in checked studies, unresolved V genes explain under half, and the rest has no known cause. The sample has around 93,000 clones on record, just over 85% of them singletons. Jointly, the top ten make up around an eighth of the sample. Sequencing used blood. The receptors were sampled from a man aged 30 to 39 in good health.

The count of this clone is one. CDR3 coding DNA: TGTGCCAGTAGTATTCCTCGGTGGGATTCACCCCTCCACTTT. The encoded protein is CASSIPRWDSPLHF. The gene calls are TRBV19 and TRBJ1-6; no firm D call. V was clipped by 3 bases and J by 8 bases, with 11 bases between them. The germline V gene has CDR1 LNHDA and CDR2 SQIVND (reference sequence). The CDR3 runs 14 residues.

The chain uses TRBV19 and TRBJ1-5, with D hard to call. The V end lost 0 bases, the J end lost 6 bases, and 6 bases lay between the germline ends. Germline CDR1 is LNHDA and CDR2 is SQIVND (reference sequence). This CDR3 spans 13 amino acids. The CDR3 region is CASSIDPSQPQHF. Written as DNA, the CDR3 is TGTGCCAGTAGTATAGATCCCAGTCAGCCCCAGCATTTT. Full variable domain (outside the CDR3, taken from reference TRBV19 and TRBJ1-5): DGGITQSPKYLFRKEGQNVTLSCEQNLNHDAMYWYRQDPGQGLRLIYYSQIVNDFQKGDIAEGYSVSREKKESFPLTVTSAQKNPTAFYLCASSIDPSQPQHFGDGTRLSIL.

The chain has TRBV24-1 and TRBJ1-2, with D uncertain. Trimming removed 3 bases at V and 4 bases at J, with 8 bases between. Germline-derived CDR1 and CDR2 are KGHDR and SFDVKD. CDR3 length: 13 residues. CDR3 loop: CATSDGRFYGYTF. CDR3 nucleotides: TGTGCCACCAGTGATGGGCGGTTCTATGGCTACACCTTC.

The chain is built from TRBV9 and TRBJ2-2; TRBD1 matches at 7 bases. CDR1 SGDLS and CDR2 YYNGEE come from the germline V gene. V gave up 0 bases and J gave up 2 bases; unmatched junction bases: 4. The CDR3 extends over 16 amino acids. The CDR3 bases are TGTGCCAGCAGCGTAGAGGGACAGCTTAACACCGGGGAGCTGTTTTTT. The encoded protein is CASSVEGQLNTGELFF.

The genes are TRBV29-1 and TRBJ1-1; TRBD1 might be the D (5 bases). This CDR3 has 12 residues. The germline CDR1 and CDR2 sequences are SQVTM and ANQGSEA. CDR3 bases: TGCAGTGGGGTGGGGGGATCCACTGAAGCTTTCTTT. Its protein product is CSGVGGSTEAFF.

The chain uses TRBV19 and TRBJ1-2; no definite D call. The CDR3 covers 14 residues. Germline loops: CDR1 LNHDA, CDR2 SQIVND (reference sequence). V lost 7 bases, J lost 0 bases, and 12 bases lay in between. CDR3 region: CASTILTANYGYTF. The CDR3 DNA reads TGTGCCAGTACAATTTTGACGGCTAACTATGGCTACACCTTC. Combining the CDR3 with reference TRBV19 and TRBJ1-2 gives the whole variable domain DGGITQSPKYLFRKEGQNVTLSCEQNLNHDAMYWYRQDPGQGLRLIYYSQIVNDFQKGDIAEGYSVSREKKESFPLTVTSAQKNPTAFYLCASTILTANYGYTFGSGTRLTVV.